The 17 T cell receptor beta chains reported below all come from one sample, sequenced in a study of blood T cell repertoires in COVID-19. Clones were read by immunoSEQ multiplex PCR, and TCRdb kept only the in-frame ones, dropping some. Of 150,000 to 200,000 clones in the sample, 88% are singletons; the top ten hold about 3.9%. The sequencing sample was made of peripheral blood. Receptors originate from a woman aged 25 to 45 with acute or convalescent COVID-19.

This clone was observed a few times. This chain joins TRBV28 and TRBJ2-1; D perhaps matches TRBD1 (5 bases). The germline V and J ends were trimmed by 7 bases and 3 bases, with 13 bases remaining between them. Germline CDR1 and CDR2: MDHEN and SYDVKM. CDR3 length: 14 amino acids. CDR3 amino acids: CASIRAGNYNEQFF. Here the CDR3 DNA reads TGTGCCAGCATTCGGGCAGGGAACTACAATGAGCAGTTCTTC.

The rearrangement links TRBV29-1 to TRBJ2-3; no reliable D call. This CDR3 contains 13 residues. Trimming left V 4 bases short and J 5 bases short, with 13 bases between. Germline lookup yields CDR1 SQVTM and CDR2 ANQGSEA. The CDR3 loop reads CSVGPPAGDTQYF. The CDR3 DNA is TGCAGCGTTGGCCCCCCAGCAGGAGATACGCAGTATTTT.

The rearrangement links TRBV28 to TRBJ2-3, with 12 bases matching TRBD2. CDR3 length equals 16 residues. V lost 7 bases and J lost 4; bases outside the gene matches: 9. Looked up from germline, CDR1 is MDHEN and CDR2 is SYDVKM. CDR3 DNA sequence: TGTGCCAGCATGGCTAGCGGGAGGGTTATGCCAGATACGCAGTATTTT. It encodes CASMASGRVMPDTQYF. Together with reference TRBV28 and TRBJ2-3, the CDR3 gives the full variable domain: DVKVTQSSRYLVKRTGEKVFLECVQDMDHENMFWYRQDPGLGLRLIYFSYDVKMKEKGDIPEGYSVSREKKERFSLILESASTNQTSMYLCASMASGRVMPDTQYFGPGTRLTVL.

The genes are TRBV19 and TRBJ1-5; tentative D call: TRBD1 (6 bases). The CDR3 loop spans 16 amino acids. Germline CDR1 LNHDA, CDR2 SQIVND (reference sequence). V lost 0 bases and J lost 0, with 9 bases in between. The CDR3 sequence: CASSIDDRYSNQPQHF. CDR3 nucleotide sequence: TGTGCCAGTAGTATAGACGACAGGTATAGCAATCAGCCCCAGCATTTT.

This chain links TRBV19 with TRBJ1-1, with 8 bases lining up with TRBD1. V shed 3 bases and J 5 bases; nucleotides not matched to a gene: 14. CDR3 length: 17 amino acids. Germline V gene sequence: CDR1 LNHDA, CDR2 SQIVND (reference sequence). CDR3 bases: TGTGCCAGTAGTATTGGTTGGGGACAGGCGGCCGAGACTGAAGCTTTCTTT. Protein sequence: CASSIGWGQAAETEAFF.

The chain uses TRBV10-1 and TRBJ2-2; 7 bases agree with TRBD2. Germline V gives CDR1 WNHNN, CDR2 SYGVQD (reference sequence). This CDR3 contains 13 residues. Germline trimming cut 8 bases from V and 4 bases from J; bases unmatched to any gene: 4. The CDR3 bases are TGCGCCAGCTCGGGACTATTCACCGGGGAGCTGTTTTTT. Amino acid sequence: CASSGLFTGELFF.

The gene calls are TRBV19 and TRBJ2-2; the D is unclear. The CDR3 consists of 14 residues. CDR1 is LNHDA, CDR2 SQIVND, per germline (reference sequence). V was clipped by 2 bases and J by 5 bases, with 9 bases between them. CDR3 residues: CASSISSQTGELFF. DNA of the CDR3: TGTGCCAGTAGTATATCAAGCCAAACCGGGGAGCTGTTTTTT. The whole variable domain, filled in from reference TRBV19 and TRBJ2-2, reads DGGITQSPKYLFRKEGQNVTLSCEQNLNHDAMYWYRQDPGQGLRLIYYSQIVNDFQKGDIAEGYSVSREKKESFPLTVTSAQKNPTAFYLCASSISSQTGELFFGEGSRLTVL.

This chain joins TRBV4-2 and TRBJ2-1; D might be TRBD1 (6 bases). This CDR3 is 14 amino acids long. The V end was cut by 3 bases, the J end by 5 bases, with 11 bases between. CDR1 and CDR2 (germline): LGHNA, YNFKEQ. CDR3 bases: TGTGCCAGCAGCCAGACGGGACACAACAATGAGCAGTTCTTC. Translating gives CASSQTGHNNEQFF.

There are a few counts of this clone. The DNA of the CDR3 is TGCGCCAGCAGCTTTGGGACATCCTCTGGAAACACCATATATTTT. Residues: CASSFGTSSGNTIYF. The rearrangement joins TRBV5-1 to TRBJ1-3; possible D gene TRBD1, 6 bases. The CDR3 spans 15 residues. V lost 2 bases and J 0 bases, leaving 9 bases between the germline ends. Germline loops: CDR1 SGHRS, CDR2 YFSETQ.

The V call is TRBV5-1, the J call TRBJ2-3, with D tentatively TRBD2 (5 bases). Deletions cut 0 bases from V and 0 bases from J, with 8 bases between. The CDR3 consists of 15 residues. The germline CDR1 and CDR2 sequences are SGHRS and YFSETQ. CDR3 coding DNA: TGCGCCAGCAGCTTGGTCGGGGTTAGCACAGATACGCAGTATTTT. Protein: CASSLVGVSTDTQYF.

This chain links TRBV5-8 with TRBJ2-1, with 7 bases matching TRBD1. This CDR3 spans 14 amino acids. The J segment lost 10 bases and the V segment lost 4 bases, leaving 11 bases of the junction unmatched. CDR1 and CDR2 from the germline V gene are SGHTS and YDEGEE. The CDR3 nucleotides are TGTGCCAGCAGCCCAGGACAGGTTGCCAGGGAGCAGTTCTTC. Translated: CASSPGQVAREQFF. The entire variable domain, with the rest obtained from reference TRBV5-8 and TRBJ2-1, is as follows: EAGVTQSPTHLIKTRGQQATLRCSPISGHTSVYWYQQALGLGLQFLLWYDEGEERNRGNFPPRFSGRQFPNYSSELNVNALELEDSALYLCASSPGQVAREQFFGPGTRLTVL.

The chain links TRBV5-1 to TRBJ1-2, with TRBD1 identical over 7 bases. There are 13 residues in the CDR3. The V segment lost 4 bases and the J segment 3 bases; nucleotides outside the gene matches: 3. In germline, CDR1 is SGHRS, CDR2 YFSETQ. This CDR3 reads CASSTGTDYGYTF. DNA of the CDR3: TGCGCCAGCAGCACCGGGACAGACTATGGCTACACCTTC.

The chain carries TRBV7-2 and TRBJ2-2; D is unresolved. The CDR3 length is 15 residues. Between the trimmed V and J ends, which lost 2 bases and 5 bases, there was a span of 12 bases. Germline V lookup: CDR1 SGHTA, CDR2 FQGNSA. CDR3 sequence (DNA): TGTGCCAGCAGCTTATCCAACTCCCCAACCGGGGAGCTGTTTTTT. Translated: CASSLSNSPTGELFF.

The V call is TRBV28, the J call TRBJ2-1; maybe TRBD2 (6 bases). The CDR3 is made up of 18 amino acids. Germline loops: CDR1 MDHEN, CDR2 SYDVKM. Trimming stripped 3 bases from V and 4 bases from J, with 22 bases between. CDR3 sequence (DNA): TGTGCCAGCAGTTTTTCGGCGGGTTTGGGGACTTTATACAATGAGCAGTTCTTC. This codes for CASSFSAGLGTLYNEQFF.

This sequence joins TRBV28 and TRBJ2-3; the D gene is possibly TRBD2 (6 bases). V was shortened by 8 bases and J by 8 bases, with 11 bases between the two germline ends. Germline assignment: CDR1 MDHEN and CDR2 SYDVKM. This CDR3 comprises 11 residues. CDR3 protein: CASSGRITQYF. In DNA form, the CDR3 reads TGTGCCAGCTCAGGGAGGATTACGCAGTATTTT.

The rearrangement links TRBV29-1 to TRBJ2-4; TRBD2 might be the D (6 bases). The V gene's germline CDR1 is SQVTM and CDR2 ANQGSEA. This CDR3 spans 14 amino acids. Deletions cut 4 bases from V and 0 bases from J, with 10 bases between. CDR3 residues: CSVVGGLAKNIQYF. Written as DNA, the CDR3 is TGCAGCGTTGTGGGAGGACTAGCCAAAAACATTCAGTACTTC.

This clone was recorded only once. The chain has TRBV19 and TRBJ1-1; TRBD1 is a possible D gene (6 bases). Per the germline V gene, CDR1 is LNHDA and CDR2 is SQIVND (reference sequence). The CDR3 loop spans 14 amino acids. V lost 8 bases and J lost 3, with 16 bases in between. The CDR3 sequence: CASGFRGADTEAFF. CDR3 bases: TGTGCCAGTGGTTTCCGGGGGGCTGACACTGAAGCTTTCTTT.